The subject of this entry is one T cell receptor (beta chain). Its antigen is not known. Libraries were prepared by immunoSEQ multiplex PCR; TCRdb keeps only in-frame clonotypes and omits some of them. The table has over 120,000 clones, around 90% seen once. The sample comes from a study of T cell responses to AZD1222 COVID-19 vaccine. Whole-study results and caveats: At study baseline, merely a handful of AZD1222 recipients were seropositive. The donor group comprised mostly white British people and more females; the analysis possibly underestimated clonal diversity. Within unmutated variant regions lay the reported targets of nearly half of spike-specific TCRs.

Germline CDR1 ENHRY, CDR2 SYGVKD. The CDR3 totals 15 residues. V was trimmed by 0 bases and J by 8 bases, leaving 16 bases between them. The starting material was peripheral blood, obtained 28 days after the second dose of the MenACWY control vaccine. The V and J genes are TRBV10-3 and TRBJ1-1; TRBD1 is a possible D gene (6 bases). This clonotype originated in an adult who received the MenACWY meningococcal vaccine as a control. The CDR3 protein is CAISESGRGRSEAFF. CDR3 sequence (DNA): TGTGCCATCAGTGAGTCGGGCAGGGGTAGAAGCGAAGCTTTCTTT.